The following is a TCR beta chain sequence with its context. This clone was seen a handful of times. It lacks a known antigen. No base-level quality is on record; no much larger clone is a single base apart. The cohort comprised 550 to 700 healthy bone marrow donors. At the time of sampling, all cohort members were nominally healthy, though unrecorded immune exposures were likely present. The donor was CMV seronegative and was included in the group of a few hundred seronegative cohort members. Every donor gave a peripheral blood sample, and the peripheral blood mononuclear cells from that sample were used for TCR beta sequencing. The Qiagen DNeasy Blood Extraction Kit was used to extract genomic DNA from the blood cell samples. This specimen comes from a study of cytomegalovirus exposure and HLA in healthy donors (dated by TCRdb to the late 2010s). Study-wide context: An earlier analysis of approximately 640 of the donors reported more than 250 Gb of sequence data and roughly 100 million unique TCR beta sequences from 150 million to 200 million T cells. Class I and class II HLA loci were covered by the typing at four-digit resolution. In a later analysis, previously published TCR beta repertoires from about 670 donors were re-analyzed and high-resolution HLA genotyping was added so that TCR occurrence patterns could be studied. A separate validation cohort of 90 to 150 different subjects was used in addition to the approximately 700-subject first cohort. A later genetic analysis took genome-wide SNP genotypes for about 55% of the roughly 670 donors and used that subset as a discovery cohort. The later analysis used no new phenotypic data to find candidate immune exposures, relying instead on TCR beta sequences and their occurrence across donors. All discovery cohort repertoires had been generated on a single sequencing platform. The study used immunosequencing to profile the T cell repertoires of approximately 690 subjects and linked those repertoires to cytomegalovirus serostatus. The genetic ancestry cluster associated with self-reported Caucasian donors included around four fifths of the approximately 410 genotyped donors. An early release covering roughly 600 HLA-typed donors comprised about 290 gigabases of sequencing data and approximately 80 million unique TCR sequences. Donor age, sex, ethnicity and CMV serostatus were compiled alongside the repertoire data. An earlier analysis of roughly 580 of the donors used high-throughput TCR beta sequencing to judge whether each TCR beta V gene segment behaved as functional or pseudogenic. To predict cytomegalovirus infection status, the study combined high-throughput TCR immunosequencing, statistical association of individual TCRs with disease status, and machine learning. The study was designed to test whether signatures of past pathogen exposure could be identified by cataloging public T cell receptors. Roughly five DR-DQ haplotypes were handled as single units for association and clustering because linkage in the cohort was strong. Among roughly 400 genotyped donors of the cohort, an average of about 220,000 unique TCR beta nucleotide sequences was sequenced per donor, of which about 18% were non-productive. Typing coverage varied by locus: roughly 629-640 donors for A, B, C, DRB1 and DQB1; roughly 500 for DQA1; nearly 610 for DPA1; roughly 470 for DPB1. Beyond this particular receptor, the publication reports: In both the original and validation cohorts, the classifier was reported to diagnose cytomegalovirus status with high specificity and sensitivity. Correlated functional status among segregating V segments might reflect linkage disequilibrium, but an unknown experimental factor could not be ruled out. Because counts were too low, approximately 18 rarely observed V segments, including chromosome 9 orphons, were excluded from the earlier analysis of a few hundred of the donors. In an earlier analysis of roughly 500 of the donors, most TCR beta V segments appeared in productive rearrangements about 90% or about 30% of the time, broadly matching IMGT annotations. A cluster of highly shared sequence variants was judged likely to represent a technical artifact of the sequencing pipeline. In a later analysis, most CMV-associated TCR beta chains were found to appear HLA-restricted, with HLA associations seemingly driven largely by CMV exposure. A later analysis found that HLA-associated TCR beta chains were more clonally expanded and had lower generation probabilities than equally common non-associated chains. A further reported finding was that TCR beta sequences accurately predicted the HLA-A and HLA-B alleles for most subjects in the first cohort. Immune exposure information for the cohort was limited to CMV serostatus. In a later analysis, 15,000 to 20,000 TCR beta sequences were associated with specific HLA alleles at a false discovery rate of 0.05. HLA typing was unavailable for some donors at each locus, so association tests used only the typed subset. According to a later analysis, parvovirus B19, influenza, CMV and Epstein-Barr virus appeared linked to several top co-occurrence clusters. This cohort had only TCR beta chains sequenced, and the lack of alpha or paired-chain data limited which features could be detected. V-gene and J-gene trimming of TCR beta chains was associated with a missense DCLRE1C variant in a later genetic analysis, and the association was replicated in an independent cohort. Presence/absence analyses assumed roughly uniform sequencing depth across donors, an assumption that may not hold. A later genetic analysis reported fewer N-insertions in productive TCRs among donors in an Asian-associated ancestry cluster than the approximately 670-donor mean. Assigning TCR associations to individual alleles was difficult when HLA alleles, especially DR and DQ, strongly co-occurred. The authors suggested that the approach could potentially be extended to other disease states and immunological phenotypes. In the study, around 160 TCR beta chains were listed as associated with cytomegalovirus. A few of the identified cytomegalovirus-associated TCR beta chains were confirmed in vitro to be specific for cytomegalovirus antigens. A later analysis found that TCR association rates varied across HLA loci, with DRB1 alleles showing the most associated TCRs and HLA-C alleles the fewest. Across donors, most TCR sequences were observed very rarely, whereas some public TCRs were present in many individuals.

Receptors were amplified or captured by the immunoSEQ multiplex PCR assay. For the multiplex PCR, a mixture combining 60 forward primers for TCR Vbeta segments and 13 reverse primers for TCR Jbeta segments was used. The CDR3 region of rearranged TCR beta genes was amplified from genomic DNA with a multiplex PCR assay. On the Illumina HiSeq System, the amplified TCR beta libraries were sequenced as 87-base-pair reads. The original pipeline was this. A later analysis tallied 75 million to 95 million unique TCR beta chains across the 610 or so repertoires, and 10 million to 11 million of those chains were shared by two or more donors. Raw reads were error-corrected and collapsed into unique sequences by a nearest-neighbor algorithm in which closely related sequences were merged to remove PCR and sequencing errors. CDR3 sequences were aligned to IMGT reference sequences to assign V, D and J gene segments. For a sequence to be retained, a match of at least six nucleotides was required to both a V gene segment and a J gene segment. Rearrangements were called productive when the CDR3 lacked stop codons and stayed in frame with V and J; all others were non-productive. Following IMGT convention, CDR3 was defined as the stretch from the second conserved V-encoded cysteine to the conserved J-encoded phenylalanine. In an earlier analysis of more than 550 of the donors, sequences lacking an unambiguous match to a single V gene segment were excluded. In an earlier analysis of a few hundred of the donors, V segments were called functional above 56.7% productive rearrangements and were called segregating when the between-donor standard deviation exceeded 5%. To diagnose cytomegalovirus status from the catalog of TCR beta chain sequences, a statistical classification framework was built. V and J gene assignment, in a later analysis, came from comparing TCR nucleotide sequences with IMGT/GENE-DB human TR gene sequences. In a later analysis, CDR3 sequences and most-parsimonious VDJ recombination scenarios were assigned using the TCRdist pipeline. In a later analysis, each TCR beta chain was defined by its CDR3 amino acid sequence together with its V-gene family, and reads lacking a unique V-gene family were excluded. As a way to deal with suspected cross-contamination and a sequencing artifact, a later analysis dropped 592 nucleotide sequences that were highly shared and had low generation probability. For each public chain, a later analysis derived a clonal expansion index from normalized ranks of inferred template counts within each repertoire. In a later analysis, generation probabilities were computed using a VDJ recombination model fitted to out-of-frame rearrangements, and the results were checked against IGoR. A later analysis scored TCR-TCR, TCR-HLA and TCR-CMV co-occurrence with hypergeometric tests, applying a repertoire-size bias correction to TCR pairs. In a later analysis, false discovery rates were estimated by permuting HLA or CMV assignments 20 times. In a later analysis, co-occurring TCRs were grouped using DBSCAN, with TCRdist sequence similarity added in when clustering inside HLA-allele-positive subsets. Repertoires with fewer than 30,000 or more than 120,000 public chains, plus five repertoires with anomalous nucleotide sharing, were excluded from co-occurrence clustering. TCRdb took this table from immuneACCESS and kept in-frame rearrangements with V and J called. Such tables lack part of the clones; where checked against another copy, unresolved V genes explain under half of the gap, and the rest is unexplained. The DNA gave D and trimming, while V, J and clone size come from that table. The sample table contains some 100,000 clones; only one count was recorded for approximately 85% of them. The top ten clones comprise less than 5% of the sample.

The sequence derives from a man aged 25 to 40 in good health and CMV-seronegative. Sequenced material: PBMCs.

The sequenced DNA: TGTGCCAGCAGTTCAAACAGGGCCACTAATGAAAAACTGTTTTTT. This gives the protein CASSSNRATNEKLFF. The chain uses TRBV6-5 and TRBJ1-4, with TRBD1 perhaps the D gene, on 6 matching bases. Taken from the germline V gene, the CDR1 and CDR2 loops are MNHEY and SVGAGI. There are 15 amino acids in the CDR3, from cysteine to phenylalanine inclusive. Only CDR3 DNA remains: 45 bases, in frame from the first base. Between the V and J ends, shortened by 4 bases and 2 bases respectively, the junction contains 11 bases.